This passage covers 11 T cell receptor beta chains from one sample sequenced in a study of CD8 T cells in Susac syndrome. Random hexamers primed reverse transcription of roughly 0.5 to 1 ug RNA. One entry per CDR3 protein, called by TCRdb with MiXCR from the immunoSEQ multiplex PCR reads. The sample includes over 130,000 distinct CDR3 sequences, roughly 95% of them seen just once. Sample: CD4+ T cells from PBMCs. Receptors originate from a human donor with multiple sclerosis.

On this clonotype itself: A read error may produce the germline difference seen at one junction end. This chain links TRBV9 with TRBJ1-1; D is undetermined. Germline values: CDR1 SGDLS, CDR2 YYNGEE. This CDR3 has 14 residues. The CDR3 sequence is CASSVGLTNAEAFF. CDR3 coding DNA: TGTGCCAGCAGCGTCGGACTGACGAACGCTGAAGCTTTCTTT.

The V and J genes are TRBV7-2 and TRBJ2-7; TRBD2 agrees at 12 bases. V trimming: 8 bases; J trimming: 6 bases; junction bases outside the gene matches: 11. The CDR3 runs 15 residues. Germline V gene data show CDR1 as SGHTA and CDR2 as FQGNSA. The CDR3 DNA reads as TGTGCCAGCGGACCTCGTCTAGCGGGAGGGGGCGAGCAGTACTTC. It codes for CASGPRLAGGGEQYF.

The chain joins TRBV19 to TRBJ2-7; TRBD2 aligns across 8 bases. J was trimmed by 6 bases and V by 3 bases; bases with no gene match: 7. Looked up from germline, CDR1 is LNHDA and CDR2 is SQIVND (reference sequence). The CDR3 sequence is 14 residues long. This CDR3 is CASSIAGGLGEQYF. CDR3 sequence (DNA): TGTGCCAGTAGTATTGCGGGAGGCTTGGGCGAGCAGTACTTC.

The V and J genes are TRBV5-4 and TRBJ2-5; the D gene is possibly TRBD2 (6 bases). In germline, CDR1 is SGHNT, CDR2 YYREEE (reference sequence). V was cut by 1 base and J by 1 base, with 8 bases left in between. The CDR3 consists of 14 residues. CDR3 residues: CASSLRDFQETQYF. The CDR3 DNA reads as TGTGCCAGCAGCTTGCGGGACTTCCAAGAGACCCAGTACTTC.

J is TRBJ2-6 and V is TRBV30, with TRBD1 identical over 7 bases. The germline gives CDR1 GTSNPN, CDR2 SVGIG (reference sequence). Trimming took 7 bases from V and 0 from J; bases not matched to a gene: 9. The CDR3 sequence is 16 residues long. CDR3 nucleotides: TGTGCCTTACGGACAGGCGTCAGCTCTGGGGCCAACGTCCTGACTTTC. This encodes CALRTGVSSGANVLTF. The variable domain in full, completed from reference TRBV30 and TRBJ2-6, reads SQTIHQWPATLVQPVGSPLSLECTVEGTSNPNLYWYRQAAGRGLQLLFYSVGIGQISSEVPQNLSASRPQDRQFILSSKKLLLSDSGFYLCALRTGVSSGANVLTFGAGSRLTVL.

The gene calls are TRBV7-9 and TRBJ2-6; tentative D call: TRBD1 (5 bases). CDR1 and CDR2 (germline): SEHNR, FQNEAQ (reference sequence). With 2 bases removed from V and 0 bases from J, the gap between germline ends came to 14 bases. This CDR3 region has 18 residues. The CDR3 nucleotides are TGTGCCAGCAGCTTACGCACAGGAATTAGCTCTGGGGCCAACGTCCTGACTTTC. Its translation: CASSLRTGISSGANVLTF.

The rearrangement uses TRBV20-1 and TRBJ1-5; D may be TRBD1 (5 bases). The V end was cut by 5 bases, the J end by 7 bases, with 15 bases between. Germline CDR1 DFQATT, CDR2 SNEGSKA (reference sequence). This CDR3 is 13 amino acids long. The CDR3 region has the DNA TGCAGTGCTTTAGACAGCGGGGTCCAGCCCCAGCATTTT. Its protein is CSALDSGVQPQHF.

The V call is TRBV15, the J call TRBJ1-2, with D maybe TRBD1 (5 bases). CDR1 and CDR2 (germline): LNHNV, YYDKDF (reference sequence). The CDR3 sequence is 12 residues long. Deletions cut 1 base from V and 7 bases from J, with 7 bases between. CDR3 sequence: CATSRAGFGYTF. The CDR3 DNA sequence: TGTGCCACCAGCAGAGCAGGGTTTGGCTACACCTTC.

This sequence joins TRBV4-1 and TRBJ1-2; TRBD1 matches 10 bases. J lost 9 bases, V lost 3 bases, and 7 bases had no gene match. The CDR3 covers 14 residues. In germline, CDR1 is MGHRA, CDR2 YSYEKL. In DNA form, the CDR3 reads TGCGCCAGCAGCCACCCCGGGACAGGGGATAGCTACACCTTC. It specifies CASSHPGTGDSYTF.

The chain joins TRBV14 to TRBJ2-7; D possibly corresponds to TRBD1 (6 bases). V was clipped by 2 bases and J by 7 bases, with 6 bases between them. The CDR3 sequence is 11 residues long. Germline V lookup: CDR1 SGHDN, CDR2 FVKESK. The CDR3 DNA is TGTGCCAGCAGCCAAACAGGGGAGCAGTACTTC. It specifies CASSQTGEQYF.

The chain joins TRBV28 to TRBJ2-3; 7 bases line up with TRBD1. The CDR3 extends over 15 amino acids. Germline loops: CDR1 MDHEN, CDR2 SYDVKM. V shed 3 bases and J 2 bases; nucleotides not matched to a gene: 5. The CDR3 spells CASSLTGISTDTQYF. The CDR3 coding sequence is TGTGCCAGCAGTTTGACAGGGATCTCCACAGATACGCAGTATTTT.